This T cell receptor (beta chain) came from a study of beta chain features in type 1 diabetes. Points from the study as a whole: The study found that naive, central memory and Treg TCRB repertoires appeared more similar in patients than in healthy donors.

The CDR3 sequence is 14 residues long. Germline-derived CDR1 and CDR2 are SQVTM and ANQGSEA. V lost 6 bases and J 6 bases, leaving 20 bases between the germline ends. As to this clone: The antigen remains undetermined.

Isolated RNA was reverse transcribed in full, so expressed TCRB transcripts were sequenced. Measured with immunoSEQ multiplex PCR; TCRdb has only the in-frame clones, and not every one. The sample consists of fewer than 550,000 clones, roughly 11% of them appearing once. This TCR was recovered from a woman aged 18-29 years in good health. Specimen: naive CD4+ T cells from blood. The chain has TRBV29-1 and TRBJ1-1; possibly TRBD1 for D (5 bases). The CDR3 DNA follows: TGCAGCGTGCGCTTGTCAGGGCTAAACCCTGAAGCTTTCTTT. Translation: CSVRLSGLNPEAFF.